The 21 T cell receptor beta chains presented below share a single source sample, sequenced in a study of shared clonotypes between healthy human individuals. Using immunoSEQ multiplex PCR, the repertoire was profiled, and TCRdb retains in-frame clones only, with some absent. The sample consists of some 360,000 clones, about 73% of them appearing once. Sequences were obtained from memory CD4+ T cells sorted from blood. Subset indicated: CD45RA-negative fraction. All receptors derive from a man aged 30-40 years in good health.

This clone was seen only a few times. J is TRBJ2-3 and V is TRBV2; D not certain. V gave up 2 bases and J gave up 2 bases, with 11 bases separating them. Germline V gene sequence: CDR1 SNHLY, CDR2 FYNNEI. The CDR3 loop spans 15 amino acids. The CDR3 DNA is TGTGCCAGCAGTGAAAATCGGGCCCTCACAGATACGCAGTATTTT. Its translation: CASSENRALTDTQYF.

CDR3 sequence reads: CASSDGQSRLYGYTF. The CDR3 DNA is TGTGCCAGCAGTGACGGGCAGAGCCGACTCTATGGCTACACCTTC. The chain uses TRBV2 and TRBJ1-2; no definite D call. The CDR3 length is 15 residues. CDR1 is SNHLY and CDR2 is FYNNEI in the germline V gene. Deletions cut 3 bases from V and 4 bases from J, with 15 bases between. Variable domain in full (rest from reference TRBV2 and TRBJ1-2): EPEVTQTPSHQVTQMGQEVILRCVPISNHLYFYWYRQILGQKVEFLVSFYNNEISEKSEIFDDQFSVERPDGSNFTLKIRSTKLEDSAMYFCASSDGQSRLYGYTFGSGTRLTVV.

A few counts support this clone. This rearrangement joins TRBV4-3 to TRBJ2-7; D is undetermined. There are 15 residues in the CDR3. V lost 0 bases and J lost 3, with 12 bases in between. The germline gives CDR1 LGHNA, CDR2 YSLEER. The CDR3 coding sequence is TGCGCCAGCAGCCAAGATCGGAGCAGAGTCTACGAGCAGTACTTC. The encoded protein is CASSQDRSRVYEQYF.

The rearrangement uses TRBV5-1 and TRBJ1-5, with 11 positions matching TRBD1. The ends lost 4 bases at V and 2 bases at J; junction bases unmatched: 11. From germline, CDR1 is SGHRS and CDR2 YFSETQ. The CDR3 runs to 18 residues. Here the CDR3 DNA reads TGCGCCAGCAGCGCAACCGGGACAGGGGGTGCGGGCAATCAGCCCCAGCATTTT. Translated: CASSATGTGGAGNQPQHF.

V usage is TRBV10-1 and J usage is TRBJ2-5, with 7 bases matching TRBD1. From germline, CDR1 is WNHNN and CDR2 SYGVQD (reference sequence). The J segment lost 2 bases and the V segment lost 2 bases, leaving 2 bases of the junction unmatched. The CDR3 spans 14 residues. The CDR3 here is CASSERGRQETQYF. The DNA of the CDR3 is TGCGCCAGCAGTGAGAGGGGGCGTCAAGAGACCCAGTACTTC.

V gene TRBV29-1 combines with J gene TRBJ2-7, with TRBD2 as a possible D gene (6 bases). This CDR3 has 14 amino acids. Trimming stripped 4 bases from V and 3 bases from J, with 16 bases between. The germline gives CDR1 SQVTM, CDR2 ANQGSEA. This CDR3 is CSVGGSGNYYEQYF. CDR3 nucleotides: TGCAGCGTTGGGGGTAGCGGCAACTACTACGAGCAGTACTTC.

This chain connects TRBV28 to TRBJ2-7, with TRBD1 matching over 7 bases. The J segment lost 4 bases and the V segment lost 6 bases, leaving 9 bases of the junction unmatched. The length of the CDR3 is 14 residues. The germline V gene has CDR1 MDHEN and CDR2 SYDVKM. The CDR3 here is CASSPDRVRYEQYF. CDR3 coding DNA: TGTGCCAGCAGCCCAGACAGGGTCAGATACGAGCAGTACTTC. The complete variable domain, with remaining parts taken from reference TRBV28 and TRBJ2-7, reads DVKVTQSSRYLVKRTGEKVFLECVQDMDHENMFWYRQDPGLGLRLIYFSYDVKMKEKGDIPEGYSVSREKKERFSLILESASTNQTSMYLCASSPDRVRYEQYFGPGTRLTVT.

J is TRBJ2-3 and V is TRBV19; TRBD1 matches at 7 bases. V lost 6 bases and J lost 0; bases outside the gene matches: 6. Germline values: CDR1 LNHDA, CDR2 SQIVND (reference sequence). The CDR3 is made up of 15 amino acids. The CDR3, as DNA: TGTGCCAGTAGCAGGGGGACATCTAGCACAGATACGCAGTATTTT. Protein product: CASSRGTSSTDTQYF.

The chain joins TRBV7-6 to TRBJ2-7; D gene ambiguous. The CDR3 is 17 residues long. Between the trimmed V and J ends, which lost 1 base and 1 base, there was a span of 17 bases. Germline V gene data show CDR1 as SGHVS and CDR2 as FNYEAQ. CDR3 protein: CASSLGLGSVGSYEQYF. CDR3 DNA sequence: TGTGCCAGCAGCTTAGGATTAGGGTCCGTGGGGTCCTACGAGCAGTACTTC.

This chain uses TRBV5-5 with TRBJ2-1; TRBD2 aligns across 9 bases. Losses at the gene ends were 0 bases for V and 10 bases for J; bases not matched to a gene: 17. The CDR3 totals 18 residues. Per the germline V gene, CDR1 is SGHKS and CDR2 is YYEKEE (reference sequence). The CDR3 sequence: CASSLAYMIAGGPWEQFF. CDR3 in DNA: TGTGCCAGCAGCTTGGCCTATATGATCGCGGGAGGGCCGTGGGAGCAGTTCTTC.

In this sample, this clone turned up a few times. The gene calls are TRBV28 and TRBJ2-7; 10 bases match TRBD1. After removal of 6 bases from V and 3 bases from J, the junction contained 5 bases not matched to a gene. CDR3 length: 14 residues. Per germline, CDR1 MDHEN and CDR2 SYDVKM. The CDR3 loop reads CASRVGQGVYEQYF. CDR3 sequence (DNA): TGTGCCAGCAGGGTAGGACAGGGGGTCTACGAGCAGTACTTC. Complete variable domain (other parts from reference TRBV28 and TRBJ2-7): DVKVTQSSRYLVKRTGEKVFLECVQDMDHENMFWYRQDPGLGLRLIYFSYDVKMKEKGDIPEGYSVSREKKERFSLILESASTNQTSMYLCASRVGQGVYEQYFGPGTRLTVT.

The rearrangement links TRBV15 to TRBJ2-1; D not certain. Germline values: CDR1 LNHNV, CDR2 YYDKDF (reference sequence). There are 14 residues in the CDR3. V dropped 4 bases and J dropped 4 bases, with 11 bases sitting between them. CDR3 coding DNA: TGTGCCACCAGCATCACGGGTCGGTACAATGAGCAGTTCTTC. Protein product: CATSITGRYNEQFF.

V is TRBV18 and J is TRBJ2-1; a weak D match, TRBD2 (6 bases). From germline, CDR1 is KGHSH and CDR2 LQKENI. Trimming shortened V by 3 bases and J by 2 bases, and 14 bases separated the two germline ends. This CDR3 is built from 16 residues. The CDR3 DNA follows: TGTGCCAGCTCACCTGGCGACGGGAGCACCTACAATGAGCAGTTCTTC. The encoded protein is CASSPGDGSTYNEQFF. Combining the CDR3 with reference TRBV18 and TRBJ2-1 gives the whole variable domain NAGVMQNPRHLVRRRGQEARLRCSPMKGHSHVYWYRQLPEEGLKFMVYLQKENIIDESGMPKERFSAEFPKEGPSILRIQQVVRGDSAAYFCASSPGDGSTYNEQFFGPGTRLTVL.

The chain links TRBV2 to TRBJ2-6; weak D call: TRBD1 (6 bases). The V end lost 6 bases, the J end lost 0 bases, and 15 bases lay between the germline ends. CDR1 SNHLY and CDR2 FYNNEI come from the germline V gene. This CDR3 has 17 amino acids. The CDR3 nucleotides are TGTGCCAGCAGCGAAACAGGGTCTCCCTCTGGGGCCAACGTCCTGACTTTC. It specifies CASSETGSPSGANVLTF.

V gene TRBV7-9 combines with J gene TRBJ2-7; a weak D match, TRBD1 (8 bases). CDR1 and CDR2 (germline): SEHNR, FQNEAQ (reference sequence). CDR3 length: 15 amino acids. Trimming shortened V by 6 bases and J by 2 bases, and 17 bases separated the two germline ends. The DNA for the CDR3 is TGTGCCAGCAGGCGAACAGGGGGGGAGACCTACGAGCAGTACTTC. It is translated as CASRRTGGETYEQYF. Drawing the rest from reference TRBV7-9 and TRBJ2-7, the complete variable domain is DTGVSQNPRHKITKRGQNVTFRCDPISEHNRLYWYRQTLGQGPEFLTYFQNEAQLEKSRLLSDRFSAERPKGSFSTLEIQRTEQGDSAMYLCASRRTGGETYEQYFGPGTRLTVT.

Concerning this clone: The same CDR3 arises from other DNA sequences in this sample as well. The chain combines TRBV30 with TRBJ1-2, with D tentatively TRBD1 (5 bases). This CDR3 has 12 residues. Germline V gene sequence: CDR1 GTSNPN, CDR2 SVGIG (reference sequence). V was cut by 3 bases and J by 4 bases, with 9 bases left in between. CDR3 sequence (DNA): TGTGCCTGGAGCGGGGGGGGCTATGGCTACACCTTC. It translates to CAWSGGGYGYTF.

This clone was seen more than once but under ten times. The chain couples TRBV18 to TRBJ2-5; 8 positions match TRBD2. This CDR3 spans 16 amino acids. Losses at the gene ends were 0 bases for V and 1 base for J; bases not matched to a gene: 4. Germline assignment: CDR1 KGHSH and CDR2 LQKENI. The chain's CDR3 is CASSPPASGFQETQYF. DNA for the CDR3: TGTGCCAGCTCACCACCGGCTAGCGGGTTCCAAGAGACCCAGTACTTC.

The chain recombines TRBV6-5 with TRBJ1-4, with TRBD1 as a possible D gene (6 bases). V was pared by 4 bases and J by 5 bases, with 8 bases between. The CDR3 consists of 13 residues. Germline values: CDR1 MNHEY, CDR2 SVGAGI. The CDR3 DNA reads TGTGCCAGCAGTTTTCAGGGGAATGAAAAACTGTTTTTT. Protein: CASSFQGNEKLFF.

This clone was seen a single time. The chain joins TRBV4-3 to TRBJ2-2; D perhaps matches TRBD1 (5 bases). The CDR3 contains 18 residues. Germline V gives CDR1 LGHNA, CDR2 YSLEER. The ends were cut back, 0 bases at V and 2 bases at J, with 16 bases in the middle. This chain's CDR3 is CASSQERSGRINTGELFF. The CDR3 DNA sequence: TGCGCCAGCAGCCAAGAGCGGTCAGGGCGGATAAACACCGGGGAGCTGTTTTTT.

The chain employs TRBV6-5 and TRBJ1-1, with D uncertain. CDR1 MNHEY and CDR2 SVGAGI come from the germline V gene. This CDR3 has 11 residues. Trimming removed 4 bases at V and 10 bases at J, with 10 bases between. CDR3 loop: CASSSPGRAFF. The CDR3 nucleotides are TGTGCCAGCAGTTCGCCGGGAAGAGCTTTCTTT.

The chain joins TRBV30 to TRBJ1-4; no reliable D call. The CDR3 runs to 17 residues. V lost 0 bases and J lost 4, with 18 bases in between. Germline lookup yields CDR1 GTSNPN and CDR2 SVGIG (reference sequence). The CDR3 reads CAWSVLAGRGVNEKLFF. The CDR3 region has the DNA TGTGCCTGGAGTGTCCTGGCTGGACGAGGCGTTAATGAAAAACTGTTTTTT.